The 29 T cell receptor beta chains reported below all come from one sample, sequenced in a study of shared clonotypes between healthy human individuals. Sequenced by immunoSEQ multiplex PCR; TCRdb stores in-frame clones only, minus some. The table lists fewer than 1.8 million clones, approximately 98.5% of them singletons. The sequenced material came from naive CD4+ T cells sorted from blood. Subset in this sample: CD45RA+ positively selected. The receptors originated from a man aged 25 to 45 in good health.

The DNA for the CDR3 is TGTGCCAGCAGAACCGGCCGGGGGGTCAGTAGCAATCAGCCCCAGCATTTT. Translated: CASRTGRGVSSNQPQHF. The chain carries TRBV7-2 and TRBJ1-5; D perhaps matches TRBD1 (5 bases). Trimming pared 6 bases from V and 0 bases from J, leaving 18 bases between. The CDR3 spans 17 residues. The V gene's germline CDR1 is SGHTA and CDR2 FQGNSA.

The V and J genes are TRBV5-1 and TRBJ2-2; 9 nucleotides line up with TRBD2. CDR3 length equals 17 residues. V shed 2 bases and J 2 bases; nucleotides not matched to a gene: 7. The V gene's germline CDR1 is SGHRS and CDR2 YFSETQ. CDR3 in amino acids: CASSFGLAGPNTGELFF. CDR3 coding DNA: TGCGCCAGCAGCTTCGGGCTAGCGGGACCTAACACCGGGGAGCTGTTTTTT.

The chain carries TRBV5-1 and TRBJ2-3; 7 positions agree with TRBD2. The ends lost 1 base at V and 1 base at J; junction bases unmatched: 6. The germline V gene has CDR1 SGHRS and CDR2 YFSETQ. The CDR3 spans 16 residues. CDR3 bases: TGCGCCAGCAGCTTGTTTCCTAGCGGAGGCACAGATACGCAGTATTTT. Translating it yields CASSLFPSGGTDTQYF. Full variable domain (rest looked up from reference TRBV5-1 and TRBJ2-3): KAGVTQTPRYLIKTRGQQVTLSCSPISGHRSVSWYQQTPGQGLQFLFEYFSETQRNKGNFPGRFSGRQFSNSRSEMNVSTLELGDSALYLCASSLFPSGGTDTQYFGPGTRLTVL.

This chain connects TRBV6-6 to TRBJ2-3; 9 bases agree with TRBD2. V gave up 5 bases and J gave up 4 bases; unmatched junction bases: 10. The CDR3 spans 16 residues. The V gene's germline CDR1 is MNHNY and CDR2 SVGAGI (reference sequence). The CDR3 DNA is TGTGCCAGCAGTCCGACGTTAGCGGGAGTATCAGATACGCAGTATTTT. It codes for CASSPTLAGVSDTQYF.

The CDR3 is CASRGTGDTEAFF. DNA of the CDR3: TGTGCCAGTAGGGGGACAGGAGATACTGAAGCTTTCTTT. V is TRBV19 and J is TRBJ1-1; 8 bases line up with TRBD1. Losses at the gene ends were 6 bases for V and 5 bases for J; bases not matched to a gene: 5. The germline CDR1 and CDR2 sequences are LNHDA and SQIVND (reference sequence). This CDR3 spans 13 amino acids.

This clone was recorded only once. This sequence joins TRBV6-1 and TRBJ2-7; perhaps TRBD1 as D (6 bases). The ends were cut back, 4 bases at V and 0 bases at J, with 13 bases in the middle. The length of the CDR3 is 15 residues. The germline gives CDR1 MNHNS, CDR2 SASEGT. The CDR3 region is CASSATGSSSYEQYF. CDR3 DNA sequence: TGTGCCAGCAGTGCGACAGGCTCCAGCTCCTACGAGCAGTACTTC.

In the case of this clone: At the DNA level, this CDR3 is encoded by other sequences in the same sample as well. The chain combines TRBV9 with TRBJ2-1; D uncertain. Trimming cost V 3 bases and J 0 bases, with 7 bases left between them. Germline CDR1 SGDLS, CDR2 YYNGEE. This CDR3 spans 14 amino acids. CDR3 region: CASSARSSYNEQFF. Written as DNA, the CDR3 is TGTGCCAGCAGCGCAAGGAGCTCCTACAATGAGCAGTTCTTC.

The chain recombines TRBV5-1 with TRBJ1-2; 8 bases are shared with TRBD1. The CDR3 consists of 13 residues. The ends lost 4 bases at V and 8 bases at J; junction bases unmatched: 7. Per germline, CDR1 SGHRS and CDR2 YFSETQ. The chain's CDR3 is CASSIQGVEGYTF. In nucleotides, the CDR3 is TGCGCCAGCAGCATACAGGGGGTCGAAGGCTACACCTTC.

The chain links TRBV19 to TRBJ2-1, with 7 bases lining up with TRBD1. The CDR3 covers 17 residues. Germline CDR1 LNHDA, CDR2 SQIVND (reference sequence). Trimming took 1 base from V and 0 from J; bases not matched to a gene: 6. The CDR3 loop reads CASSIAQTGDSYNEQFF. DNA for the CDR3: TGTGCCAGTAGTATAGCGCAAACAGGGGACTCCTACAATGAGCAGTTCTTC.

V gene TRBV25-1 combines with J gene TRBJ1-4, with D maybe TRBD1 (5 bases). Trimming pared 3 bases from V and 0 bases from J, leaving 11 bases between. The germline gives CDR1 MGHDK, CDR2 SYGVNS. The CDR3 is 16 residues long. The CDR3 nucleotides read TGTGCCAGCAGTGACTACAGGACTGCAACTAATGAAAAACTGTTTTTT. Protein sequence: CASSDYRTATNEKLFF.

A word on this clone: This sample also contains other DNA sequences that code for the same CDR3. The V gene is TRBV28, the J gene TRBJ2-6; D call uncertain. Germline V gives CDR1 MDHEN, CDR2 SYDVKM. Trimming shortened V by 3 bases and J by 1 base, and 4 bases separated the two germline ends. The CDR3 is 14 amino acids. The CDR3 DNA is TGTGCCAGCAGTTTCTATTCTGGGGCCAACGTCCTGACTTTC. Its protein product is CASSFYSGANVLTF.

The V call is TRBV19, the J call TRBJ2-3; 9 positions match TRBD1. J lost 1 base, V lost 3 bases, and 5 bases had no gene match. The length of the CDR3 is 16 residues. The germline CDR1 and CDR2 sequences are LNHDA and SQIVND (reference sequence). For the CDR3, the DNA is TGTGCCAGTAGTATCACAGGGGGCGCGGGCACAGATACGCAGTATTTT. It yields the protein CASSITGGAGTDTQYF.

CDR3 nucleotides: TGTGCCAGTAGTATCGACAAGCCACCCACAGATACGCAGTATTTT. Its translation is CASSIDKPPTDTQYF. This chain uses TRBV19 with TRBJ2-3; D not resolved. The V end was cut by 3 bases, the J end by 2 bases, with 12 bases between. The CDR3 totals 15 residues. Germline V CDR1 and CDR2: LNHDA, SQIVND (reference sequence). Together with reference TRBV19 and TRBJ2-3, the CDR3 gives the full variable domain: DGGITQSPKYLFRKEGQNVTLSCEQNLNHDAMYWYRQDPGQGLRLIYYSQIVNDFQKGDIAEGYSVSREKKESFPLTVTSAQKNPTAFYLCASSIDKPPTDTQYFGPGTRLTVL.

The gene calls are TRBV30 and TRBJ1-5, with TRBD1 matching 9 bases. The germline gives CDR1 GTSNPN, CDR2 SVGIG (reference sequence). The CDR3 sequence is 16 residues long. The V gene end was trimmed by 0 bases and the J gene end by 3 bases; junction bases not matched to a gene: 6. The DNA of the CDR3 is TGTGCCTGGAGTGTAGTGGGACAGGGCCACAATCAGCCCCAGCATTTT. Translation gives CAWSVVGQGHNQPQHF.

The genes are TRBV12-1 and TRBJ1-5; the table's D call of TRBD1 was not tested on the DNA. TRBV12-1 is a listed pseudogene. This CDR3 comprises 18 residues. CDR3 nucleotide sequence: TGTGCCAGCAGCTTTTACCCGTCGCCTAGGGGGAATAATCAGCCCCAGCATTTT. Protein: CASSFYPSPRGNNQPQHF.

The chain couples TRBV7-2 to TRBJ2-5, with D possibly TRBD1 on 6 matching bases. Germline-derived CDR1 and CDR2 are SGHTA and FQGNSA. This CDR3 is built from 15 residues. V shed 8 bases and J shed 3 bases, with 19 bases lying between them. CDR3 nucleotide sequence: TGTGCCAGCCCCAGGGGCCGGCAGGCAAAAGAGACCCAGTACTTC. It codes for CASPRGRQAKETQYF. The full variable domain, rest sourced from reference TRBV7-2 and TRBJ2-5, is GAGVSQSPSNKVTEKGKDVELRCDPISGHTALYWYRQSLGQGLEFLIYFQGNSAPDKSGLPSDRFSAERTGGSVSTLTIQRTQQEDSAVYLCASPRGRQAKETQYFGPGTRLLVL.

This chain uses TRBV30 with TRBJ2-1; 13 bases match TRBD2. V was clipped by 7 bases and J by 3 bases; unmatched bases: 3. CDR1 is GTSNPN, CDR2 SVGIG, per germline (reference sequence). This CDR3 has 14 residues. CDR3 loop: CALLAGGNYNEQFF. CDR3 nucleotides: TGTGCCTTACTAGCGGGAGGGAACTACAATGAGCAGTTCTTC.

The chain joins TRBV10-3 to TRBJ2-1; possibly TRBD2 for D (6 bases). CDR1 and CDR2 from the germline V gene are ENHRY and SYGVKD. Trimming took 1 base from V and 9 from J, leaving 7 bases between them. This CDR3 spans 12 amino acids. This CDR3 is CAISEWTIEQFF. The CDR3 bases are TGTGCCATCAGTGAGTGGACTATTGAGCAGTTCTTC.

The chain is built from TRBV28 and TRBJ2-7, with a weak D call TRBD1 (6 bases). Germline CDR1 MDHEN, CDR2 SYDVKM. V lost 5 bases to trimming and J lost 4 bases, with 21 bases between them. The length of the CDR3 is 16 residues. For the CDR3, the DNA is TGTGCCAGCAGTCTGACAGGTGGGGGAAATTTTTACGAGCAGTACTTC. Its translation: CASSLTGGGNFYEQYF.

The rearrangement joins TRBV5-1 to TRBJ2-5; D possibly uses TRBD1 or TRBD2 (5 bases each). Trimming cost V 0 bases and J 4 bases, with 10 bases left between them. The length of the CDR3 is 14 residues. The germline V gene has CDR1 SGHRS and CDR2 YFSETQ. CDR3 in amino acids: CASSLAAGGETQYF. The CDR3 region has the DNA TGCGCCAGCAGCTTGGCCGCTGGGGGAGAGACCCAGTACTTC.

This chain connects TRBV28 to TRBJ1-2; D gene unclear. The germline V gene encodes CDR1 MDHEN and CDR2 SYDVKM. Trimming took off 7 bases at V and 8 bases at J, with 17 bases between the two ends. The length of the CDR3 is 13 residues. The CDR3 region is CASISTVGYGYTF. DNA of the CDR3: TGTGCCAGCATCTCAACCGTGGGGTACGGCTACACCTTC.

The chain employs TRBV30 and TRBJ2-3, with a possible D match to TRBD1 (5 bases). Trimming cost V 1 base and J 0 bases, with 23 bases left between them. CDR3 length: 19 amino acids. CDR1 and CDR2 (germline): GTSNPN, SVGIG (reference sequence). The CDR3 loop is CAWSGALRRQPTSTDTQYF. The CDR3 DNA follows: TGTGCCTGGAGTGGGGCCCTTCGGCGACAGCCTACTAGCACAGATACGCAGTATTTT.

V usage is TRBV5-4 and J usage is TRBJ1-1, with D possibly being TRBD1 (5 bases). The CDR3 spans 15 residues. V was pared by 4 bases and J by 0 bases, with 13 bases between. The germline V gene has CDR1 SGHNT and CDR2 YYREEE (reference sequence). The CDR3 loop reads CASSIATAMNTEAFF. The CDR3 DNA is TGTGCCAGCAGCATCGCGACAGCCATGAACACTGAAGCTTTCTTT.

CDR3 DNA: TGTGCCAGCAGCCGGGGGGTGGGGAACACTGAAGCTTTCTTT. Its translation is CASSRGVGNTEAFF. The J gene is TRBJ1-1, the V gene TRBV5-4, with D maybe TRBD1 (5 bases). CDR3 length: 14 residues. Germline CDR1 and CDR2: SGHNT and YYREEE (reference sequence). Deletions cut 4 bases from V and 1 base from J, with 11 bases between.

In this sample, this clone turned up once. The V gene is TRBV28, the J gene TRBJ1-2; D call uncertain. V lost 3 bases and J 5 bases, leaving 16 bases between the germline ends. The CDR3 consists of 15 residues. Germline-derived CDR1 and CDR2 are MDHEN and SYDVKM. For the CDR3, the DNA is TGTGCCAGCAGTTTCACTTTTAGGCAGACTTATGGCTACACCTTC. The encoded protein is CASSFTFRQTYGYTF.

V usage is TRBV27 and J usage is TRBJ2-7, with 10 bases identical to TRBD1. Per the germline V gene, CDR1 is MNHEY and CDR2 is SMNVEV (reference sequence). The J segment lost 5 bases and the V segment lost 5 bases, leaving 9 bases of the junction unmatched. The CDR3 has 15 amino acids. CDR3: CASSGRDRGSDEQYF. The CDR3 DNA reads TGTGCCAGCAGTGGCAGGGACAGGGGCTCTGACGAGCAGTACTTC.

Only one count was recorded for this clone. V and J are TRBV18 and TRBJ2-2; D not resolved. CDR1 and CDR2 (germline): KGHSH, LQKENI. V dropped 6 bases and J dropped 8 bases, with 13 bases sitting between them. The CDR3 runs to 13 residues. The CDR3 region has the DNA TGTGCCAGCTCCCCCCTTTCCGGAGGGGAGCTGTTTTTT. It translates to CASSPLSGGELFF.

The chain couples TRBV28 to TRBJ2-7; the match to TRBD1 covers 7 bases. Germline CDR1 and CDR2: MDHEN and SYDVKM. V shed 5 bases and J 2 bases; nucleotides not matched to a gene: 6. The length of the CDR3 is 14 residues. CDR3 sequence (DNA): TGTGCCAGCAGTCCACAGGGGTTACCCTACGAGCAGTACTTC. It is translated as CASSPQGLPYEQYF.

In DNA, the CDR3 is TGTGCCAGCAGCTTAATAGGGATGCCCCAGGGAAGGGAAGAAAAACTGTTTTTT. Translating gives CASSLIGMPQGREEKLFF. V and J are TRBV7-6 and TRBJ1-4; D is perhaps TRBD1 (5 bases). Germline V CDR1 and CDR2: SGHVS, FNYEAQ. Trimming shortened V by 2 bases and J by 8 bases, and 24 bases separated the two germline ends. CDR3 size: 18 residues. Drawing the rest from reference TRBV7-6 and TRBJ1-4, the complete variable domain is GAGVSQSPRYKVTKRGQDVALRCDPISGHVSLYWYRQALGQGPEFLTYFNYEAQQDKSGLPNDRFSAERPEGSISTLTIQRTEQRDSAMYRCASSLIGMPQGREEKLFFGSGTQLSVL.